These T cell receptor beta chains were read from a single sample in a study of T cell responses to AZD1222 COVID-19 vaccine. Method: immunoSEQ multiplex PCR; TCRdb's copy keeps in-frame clones and lacks some. The table has some 120,000 clones, roughly nine tenths seen once; the top ten hold 4% to 5.5%. The specimen comprised peripheral blood, sampled on day 0 of AZD1222 vaccination. The source is an adult in good health. CDR3s include the opening cysteine and the closing phenylalanine or tryptophan. Each record gives: D gene, J gene, V gene, CDR3 protein, CDR3 DNA. The D gene is left open where the match is weak.

D gene: .; J gene: TRBJ2-3; V gene: TRBV7-2; CDR3 protein: CASSLGQPSTDTQYF; CDR3 DNA: TGTGCCAGCAGCTTAGGCCAACCTAGCACAGATACGCAGTATTTT
D gene: .; J gene: TRBJ2-7; V gene: TRBV9; CDR3 protein: CASSAGSVSYEQYF; CDR3 DNA: TGTGCCAGCAGTGCCGGGTCTGTCTCCTACGAGCAGTACTTC
D gene: TRBD2; J gene: TRBJ2-1; V gene: TRBV9; CDR3 protein: CASSVGLSPLNEQFF; CDR3 DNA: TGTGCCAGCAGCGTGGGACTATCCCCCCTCAATGAGCAGTTCTTC
D gene: .; J gene: TRBJ1-2; V gene: TRBV28; CDR3 protein: CASLGGANYGYTF; CDR3 DNA: TGTGCCAGCTTGGGGGGAGCTAACTATGGCTACACCTTC
D gene: .; J gene: TRBJ1-1; V gene: TRBV6-5; CDR3 protein: CASTNTEAFF; CDR3 DNA: TGTGCCAGCACCAACACTGAAGCTTTCTTT
D gene: TRBD1; J gene: TRBJ2-5; V gene: TRBV14; CDR3 protein: CASSPLGTGGEETQYF; CDR3 DNA: TGTGCCAGCAGCCCTCTCGGGACAGGGGGAGAAGAGACCCAGTACTTC
D gene: .; J gene: TRBJ1-3; V gene: TRBV6-2/TRBV6-3; CDR3 protein: CASSHGDGGNTIYF; CDR3 DNA: TGTGCCAGCAGTCACGGGGACGGTGGAAACACCATATATTTT
D gene: TRBD1; J gene: TRBJ2-5; V gene: TRBV19; CDR3 protein: CASRDRGSQETQYF; CDR3 DNA: TGTGCCAGCCGGGACAGGGGATCCCAAGAGACCCAGTACTTC
D gene: TRBD1; J gene: TRBJ1-1; V gene: TRBV7-8; CDR3 protein: CASSARDRGSNTEAFF; CDR3 DNA: TGTGCCAGCAGCGCCCGGGACAGGGGTTCGAACACTGAAGCTTTCTTT
D gene: TRBD1; J gene: TRBJ1-2; V gene: TRBV5-1; CDR3 protein: CASSLGTGVYGYTF; CDR3 DNA: TGCGCCAGCAGCTTGGGAACAGGGGTCTATGGCTACACCTTC
D gene: .; J gene: TRBJ2-7; V gene: TRBV20-1; CDR3 protein: CSAKELYEQYF; CDR3 DNA: TGCAGTGCTAAGGAACTTTACGAGCAGTACTTC
D gene: .; J gene: TRBJ2-3; V gene: TRBV7-9; CDR3 protein: CASSWGGPGDTQYF; CDR3 DNA: TGTGCCAGCAGCTGGGGGGGGCCGGGAGATACGCAGTATTTT